The next 19 T cell receptor beta chains were all read from a single sample in a study of T cell changes during pregnancy in multiple sclerosis. Sequenced by immunoSEQ multiplex PCR; TCRdb stores in-frame clones only, minus some. The table shows 30,000 or so clones, with about 89% occurring only once. The source was CD8+ T cells from peripheral blood mononuclear cells, collected after pregnancy. These receptors all come from a female donor with multiple sclerosis, enrolled in a pregnancy study.

There are a few counts of this clone. The J gene is TRBJ1-1, the V gene TRBV29-1; no firm D call. The CDR3 is made up of 14 amino acids. Germline V gene sequence: CDR1 SQVTM, CDR2 ANQGSEA. V was trimmed by 5 bases and J by 3 bases, leaving 16 bases between them. Here the CDR3 DNA reads TGCAGCGTTCCCCCAACGTGGAGTTACACTGAAGCTTTCTTT. It encodes CSVPPTWSYTEAFF.

This chain uses TRBV27 with TRBJ1-2; weak D call: TRBD1 (6 bases). Germline values: CDR1 MNHEY, CDR2 SMNVEV (reference sequence). V dropped 3 bases and J dropped 8 bases, with 13 bases sitting between them. This CDR3 has 13 residues. The CDR3 here is CASSFAGARGYTF. In nucleotides, the CDR3 is TGTGCCAGCAGTTTTGCGGGGGCCAGGGGCTACACCTTC.

This clone has only one observation. V gene TRBV10-2 combines with J gene TRBJ2-1; the D gene is possibly TRBD2 (5 bases). The ends were cut back, 5 bases at V and 0 bases at J, with 14 bases in the middle. There are 16 residues in the CDR3. CDR1 and CDR2 from the germline V gene are WSHSY and SAAADI. The CDR3 reads CASSSLAESSYNEQFF. Written as DNA, the CDR3 is TGCGCCAGCAGTTCGCTAGCCGAGAGCTCCTACAATGAGCAGTTCTTC.

This clone showed up just once. The CDR3 loop reads CASSPLGGNTEAFF. As DNA, the CDR3 is TGTGCCAGCAGTCCCTTGGGGGGGAACACTGAAGCTTTCTTT. J is TRBJ1-1 and V is TRBV16, with D possibly being TRBD1 (5 bases). V was clipped by 6 bases and J by 1 base, with 12 bases between them. The CDR3 is 14 amino acids. From germline, CDR1 is KGHSY and CDR2 FQNENV.

This clone ranks as medium-sized. The chain combines TRBV4-3 with TRBJ2-7, with D hard to call. CDR3 length equals 14 residues. V lost 0 bases to trimming and J lost 6 bases, with 12 bases between them. The germline CDR1 and CDR2 sequences are LGHNA and YSLEER. Here the CDR3 DNA reads TGCGCCAGCAGCCAAGATCTAGAGCGCGCCGAGCAGTACTTC. Its translation is CASSQDLERAEQYF.

This clone was seen ten or more times. CDR3 in DNA: TGTGCCAGCAGTACTAGCGGGAGCACAGATACGCAGTATTTT. Protein sequence: CASSTSGSTDTQYF. This chain joins TRBV6-4 and TRBJ2-3, with 9 bases matching TRBD2. J gave up 0 bases and V 5 bases, and 0 bases lay outside the gene matches. From germline, CDR1 is MRHNA and CDR2 SNTAGT. The CDR3 extends over 14 amino acids.

This rearrangement joins TRBV28 to TRBJ2-1, with D uncertain. Germline-derived CDR1 and CDR2 are MDHEN and SYDVKM. The CDR3 loop spans 15 amino acids. Trimming removed 6 bases from V and 7 bases from J, with 19 bases in between. The CDR3 here is CASSSFLRDENEQFF. The CDR3 region has the DNA TGTGCCAGCAGCTCCTTTCTGAGAGATGAGAATGAGCAGTTCTTC.

This clone came up a few times. V usage is TRBV7-9 and J usage is TRBJ1-1, with no clear D. CDR1 and CDR2 (germline): SEHNR, FQNEAQ (reference sequence). The CDR3 spans 13 residues. V was cut by 1 base and J by 3 bases, with 6 bases left in between. Written as DNA, the CDR3 is TGTGCCAGCAGCTTAGGGTCGGACACTGAAGCTTTCTTT. Its translation: CASSLGSDTEAFF.

The V gene is TRBV5-1, the J gene TRBJ1-1, with 7 bases fitting TRBD1. This CDR3 has 15 residues. Germline assignment: CDR1 SGHRS and CDR2 YFSETQ. V gave up 1 base and J gave up 5 bases; unmatched junction bases: 8. The DNA of the CDR3 is TGCGCCAGCAGCTTGCCCTCGACAGGGAGTACTGAAGCTTTCTTT. Translated: CASSLPSTGSTEAFF.

The chain recombines TRBV20-1 with TRBJ1-1; D gene unclear. Germline CDR1 reads DFQATT; CDR2 reads SNEGSKA (reference sequence). V lost 6 bases, J lost 0 bases, and 5 bases lay in between. The CDR3 extends over 11 amino acids. CDR3 sequence: CSAHLNTEAFF. The DNA of the CDR3 is TGCAGTGCCCATTTGAACACTGAAGCTTTCTTT.

The chain has TRBV5-1 and TRBJ2-1; the match to TRBD2 covers 12 bases. J gave up 7 bases and V 3 bases, and 8 bases lay outside the gene matches. Per germline, CDR1 SGHRS and CDR2 YFSETQ. There are 16 residues in the CDR3. CDR3 region: CASSSQLAGGENEQFF. The CDR3 bases are TGCGCCAGCAGCTCGCAACTAGCGGGAGGCGAGAATGAGCAGTTCTTC. Complete variable domain (other parts from reference TRBV5-1 and TRBJ2-1): KAGVTQTPRYLIKTRGQQVTLSCSPISGHRSVSWYQQTPGQGLQFLFEYFSETQRNKGNFPGRFSGRQFSNSRSEMNVSTLELGDSALYLCASSSQLAGGENEQFFGPGTRLTVL.

The J gene is TRBJ2-1, the V gene TRBV27; 8 nucleotides agree with TRBD1. V dropped 6 bases and J dropped 2; count of bases not matched to a gene: 6. CDR3 length equals 15 residues. Germline CDR1 and CDR2: MNHEY and SMNVEV (reference sequence). CDR3 loop: CASSPRTGPYNEQFF. The CDR3 DNA is TGTGCCAGCAGCCCAAGGACAGGGCCCTACAATGAGCAGTTCTTC.

The chain uses TRBV30 and TRBJ2-3; 7 bases align to TRBD1. The CDR3 has 17 residues. From germline, CDR1 is GTSNPN and CDR2 SVGIG (reference sequence). Germline trimming cut 1 base from V and 2 bases from J; bases unmatched to any gene: 12. The CDR3 bases are TGTGCCTGGAGTGGAACGAGGACAGGCTATTTCACAGATACGCAGTATTTT. Its translation: CAWSGTRTGYFTDTQYF.

This chain joins TRBV28 and TRBJ1-2; TRBD1 aligns across 8 bases. The junction had 23 bases not matched to a gene; V was cut back by 9 bases and J by 14 bases. Germline assignment: CDR1 MDHEN and CDR2 SYDVKM. The CDR3 consists of 15 residues. The DNA of the CDR3 is TGTGCCAGTGCCATGGGGTCAGGGGGCGTTGGGGAGAATACCTTC. Encoded protein: CASAMGSGGVGENTF.

The chain uses TRBV10-1 and TRBJ2-2; D remains ambiguous. The ends were cut back, 6 bases at V and 6 bases at J, with 14 bases in the middle. This CDR3 has 14 amino acids. Germline CDR1 is WNHNN and CDR2 is SYGVQD (reference sequence). CDR3 sequence: CASSFVFRSGELFF. The CDR3 DNA sequence: TGCGCCAGCAGCTTCGTTTTTCGGTCCGGGGAGCTGTTTTTT.

CDR3 in DNA: TGTGCCATCAGGGATCCGAGAGCGGGGCCTTACCAAGAGACCCAGTACTTC. It encodes CAIRDPRAGPYQETQYF. This chain links TRBV10-3 with TRBJ2-5, with 7 bases lining up with TRBD2. The junction had 13 bases not matched to a gene; V was cut back by 6 bases and J by 0 bases. The CDR3 sequence is 17 residues long. The V gene's germline CDR1 is ENHRY and CDR2 SYGVKD.

This clone showed up just once. This chain joins TRBV6-1 and TRBJ2-7; TRBD2 might be the D (5 bases). There are 14 residues in the CDR3. Germline loops: CDR1 MNHNS, CDR2 SASEGT. V was trimmed by 1 base and J by 1 base, leaving 8 bases between them. The CDR3 reads CASSEGEGSYEQYF. The DNA for the CDR3 is TGTGCCAGCAGTGAAGGAGAGGGATCCTACGAGCAGTACTTC.

This chain connects TRBV4-3 to TRBJ2-1; D might be TRBD2 (7 bases). Trimming took 0 bases from V and 4 from J, leaving 16 bases between them. Germline lookup yields CDR1 LGHNA and CDR2 YSLEER. The CDR3 sequence is 17 residues long. The CDR3 DNA reads as TGCGCCAGCAGCCAAGATCTGGGGGAGGGGGGGTACAATGAGCAGTTCTTC. Its translation is CASSQDLGEGGYNEQFF.

The V gene is TRBV2, the J gene TRBJ2-2; 10 bases line up with TRBD2. J gave up 4 bases and V 9 bases, and 5 bases lay outside the gene matches. This CDR3 comprises 14 residues. Germline-derived CDR1 and CDR2 are SNHLY and FYNNEI. The CDR3 DNA sequence: TGTGCCAGTACCGGACTAGCGGTCACCGGGGAGCTGTTTTTT. Translation: CASTGLAVTGELFF. Drawing the rest from reference TRBV2 and TRBJ2-2, the complete variable domain is EPEVTQTPSHQVTQMGQEVILRCVPISNHLYFYWYRQILGQKVEFLVSFYNNEISEKSEIFDDQFSVERPDGSNFTLKIRSTKLEDSAMYFCASTGLAVTGELFFGEGSRLTVL.